This T cell receptor (beta chain) was identified in a study of shared clonotypes between healthy human individuals. As for the study in general: Researchers drew samples from two women and three men aged 18 to 49.

At the deep level, the assay was run. With ten immunoSEQ deep assay plates, unsorted PBMC DNA underwent sequencing. Repertoires were generated with immunoSEQ multiplex PCR, while TCRdb's copy carries only in-frame clones and drops some. The profile covers approximately 500,000 clones, with more than 65% appearing a single time and 10% to 15% taken by the ten largest. This clone showed up just a few times. V lost 5 bases, J lost 0 bases, and 11 bases lay in between. CDR3 length: 14 residues. Germline values: CDR1 LNHDA, CDR2 SQIVND (reference sequence). This sequence originates from a woman aged 40 to 49 in good health. Some clones in this sample may be carry-over from other donors' samples. V usage is TRBV19 and J usage is TRBJ2-7; a weak D match, TRBD2 (5 bases). The sample taken for sequencing was PBMCs. The CDR3, as DNA: TGTGCCAGTAGTGTTCGGGGAAGCTCCTACGAGCAGTACTTC. Its translation: CASSVRGSSYEQYF.